The following is a T cell receptor (beta chain) sequence with its context. Its antigen is still unknown. This CDR3 region has 14 residues. Germline V gives CDR1 MDHEN, CDR2 SYDVKM. The ends were cut back, 5 bases at V and 4 bases at J, with 15 bases in the middle. The data were taken from a study of vaccination effects on CD4 cells after COVID-19. Peptide-pool stimulation followed by sequencing identified expanded antigen-specific CD4+ clonotypes in the ViraFEST assay. A 10-day culture period preceded the isolation of CD4+ T cells. The data were produced by immunoSEQ multiplex PCR, yet TCRdb's version contains in-frame clones alone and is incomplete. This table has tens of thousands of clones, roughly 62% appearing once.

The sequence came from a human donor who received a COVID-19 vaccine. The chain uses TRBV28 and TRBJ2-7, with D perhaps TRBD1 or TRBD2 (5 bases each). The sequencing used CD4+ T cells from PBMCs cultured with HCoV-229E spike peptides, collected before COVID-19 vaccination. In DNA form, the CDR3 reads TGTGCCAGCAGTCCGGTGGGGGATTCATACGAGCAGTACTTC. Protein: CASSPVGDSYEQYF.